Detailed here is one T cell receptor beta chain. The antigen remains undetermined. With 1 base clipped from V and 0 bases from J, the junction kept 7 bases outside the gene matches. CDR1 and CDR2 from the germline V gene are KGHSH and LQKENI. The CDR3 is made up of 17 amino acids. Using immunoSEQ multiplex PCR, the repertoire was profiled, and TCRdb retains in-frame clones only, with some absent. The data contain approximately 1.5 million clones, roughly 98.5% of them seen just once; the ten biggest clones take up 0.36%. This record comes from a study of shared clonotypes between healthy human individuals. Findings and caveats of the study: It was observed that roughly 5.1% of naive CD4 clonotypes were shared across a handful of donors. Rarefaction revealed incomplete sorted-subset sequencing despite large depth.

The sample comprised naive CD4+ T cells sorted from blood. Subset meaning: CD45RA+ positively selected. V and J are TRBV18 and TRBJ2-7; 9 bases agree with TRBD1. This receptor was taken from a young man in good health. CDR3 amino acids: CASSPLFGQGSSYEQYF. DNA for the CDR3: TGTGCCAGCTCACCACTGTTTGGACAGGGGAGCTCCTACGAGCAGTACTTC.